Listed here are 14 T cell receptor beta chains from one sample, sequenced in a study of blood T cell repertoires in COVID-19. Here immunoSEQ multiplex PCR was the method, and the copy in TCRdb shows in-frame clones only, minus some. There are about 330,000 clones in the sample; approximately 89% occur only once, and 5% to 6% lies in the top ten. The sequenced material came from PBMCs or T cells enriched from blood (not recorded which). The receptors stem from a man between 25 and 39 years old who had recovered from COVID-19.

The chain couples TRBV27 to TRBJ1-5; possible D gene TRBD1, 5 bases. V gave up 6 bases and J gave up 0 bases, with 15 bases separating them. The CDR3 loop spans 16 amino acids. Germline V CDR1 and CDR2: MNHEY, SMNVEV (reference sequence). CDR3 sequence reads: CASRPGLSYSNQPQHF. CDR3 nucleotide sequence: TGTGCCAGCAGACCGGGACTGAGTTATAGCAATCAGCCCCAGCATTTT.

The chain joins TRBV28 to TRBJ2-2; TRBD1 matches at 10 bases. Per the germline V gene, CDR1 is MDHEN and CDR2 is SYDVKM. V lost 6 bases to trimming and J lost 8 bases; unmatched junction nucleotides: 12. The CDR3 is 16 amino acids. CDR3 DNA sequence: TGTGCCAGCAGGTCAGGACAGGGGGGATCAGCTGGGGAGCTGTTTTTT. It codes for CASRSGQGGSAGELFF.

The chain combines TRBV15 with TRBJ2-5, with D perhaps TRBD2 (5 bases). CDR1 is LNHNV, CDR2 YYDKDF, per germline (reference sequence). The CDR3 runs to 15 residues. Deletions cut 3 bases from V and 5 bases from J, with 16 bases between. CDR3 in DNA: TGTGCCACCAGCAGCCACGTGGGAGTGGGGGAGACCCAGTACTTC. It specifies CATSSHVGVGETQYF.

The sample holds a few counts of this clone. The V call is TRBV10-3, the J call TRBJ1-2; D is unresolved. The V end was cut by 3 bases, the J end by 8 bases, with 10 bases between. The CDR3 runs 12 residues. Germline V gives CDR1 ENHRY, CDR2 SYGVKD. CDR3 nucleotides: TGTGCCATCAGTGACCGCCTTGAGGGCTACACCTTC. Protein sequence: CAISDRLEGYTF.

This chain joins TRBV5-6 and TRBJ1-2; 11 bases line up with TRBD1. Looked up from germline, CDR1 is SGHDT and CDR2 is YYEEEE. The CDR3 is 14 amino acids. V lost 4 bases to trimming and J lost 9 bases; unmatched junction nucleotides: 8. In DNA, the CDR3 is TGTGCCAGCAGCCGCGGACAGGGGGCGAGGAGCTACACCTTC. Encoded protein: CASSRGQGARSYTF.

The V and J genes are TRBV24-1 and TRBJ2-5, with D maybe TRBD2 (5 bases). The CDR3 sequence is 16 residues long. CDR1 and CDR2 from the germline V gene are KGHDR and SFDVKD. V lost 7 bases and J 4 bases, leaving 21 bases between the germline ends. CDR3 coding DNA: TGTGCCACCAGCACGAGGAGCGCTAGCTCCTTAGAGACCCAGTACTTC. Translated, it gives CATSTRSASSLETQYF.

The V gene is TRBV29-1, the J gene TRBJ1-2; D is uncertain. The CDR3 spans 15 residues. Trimming cost V 6 bases and J 2 bases, with 19 bases left between them. Looked up from germline, CDR1 is SQVTM and CDR2 is ANQGSEA. The CDR3 sequence: CSVDEGPNENYGYTF. CDR3 nucleotide sequence: TGCAGCGTCGACGAGGGCCCGAACGAGAACTATGGCTACACCTTC. The full variable domain, with the rest looked up from reference TRBV29-1 and TRBJ1-2, is SAVISQKPSRDICQRGTSLTIQCQVDSQVTMMFWYRQQPGQSLTLIATANQGSEATYESGFVIDKFPISRPNLTFSTLTVSNMSPEDSSIYLCSVDEGPNENYGYTFGSGTRLTVV.

The genes are TRBV7-6 and TRBJ2-5, with D maybe TRBD1 (5 bases). Trimming cost V 3 bases and J 4 bases, with 12 bases left between them. Germline V CDR1 and CDR2: SGHVS, FNYEAQ. The CDR3 totals 14 residues. CDR3 DNA: TGTGCCAGCAGCTTCCGACAGACGGGAGAGACCCAGTACTTC. Translation: CASSFRQTGETQYF.

J is TRBJ2-5 and V is TRBV24-1; 13 nucleotides align to TRBD2. This CDR3 region has 16 residues. The germline CDR1 and CDR2 sequences are KGHDR and SFDVKD. With V trimmed by 1 base and J by 3 bases, 1 base remained unmatched. The CDR3 DNA sequence: TGTGCCACCAGTGATTTAGGGACTAGCGGGGAAGAGACCCAGTACTTC. Residues: CATSDLGTSGEETQYF.

The gene calls are TRBV11-2 and TRBJ1-3; D is unresolved. This CDR3 spans 15 amino acids. Trimming took off 5 bases at V and 2 bases at J, with 13 bases between the two ends. The germline V gene encodes CDR1 SGHAT and CDR2 FQNNGV. CDR3 region: CASSPPRGAGNTIYF. In nucleotides, the CDR3 is TGTGCCAGCAGCCCACCACGGGGAGCTGGAAACACCATATATTTT.

The chain links TRBV27 to TRBJ2-2, with 7 nucleotides matching TRBD1. Germline CDR1 reads MNHEY; CDR2 reads SMNVEV (reference sequence). The trim removed 7 bases at V and 2 bases at J, leaving 4 bases unmatched. The CDR3 length is 14 residues. Here the CDR3 reads CASTHRGNTGELFF. CDR3 coding DNA: TGTGCCAGCACACACAGGGGAAACACCGGGGAGCTGTTTTTT.

The rearrangement uses TRBV28 and TRBJ2-5, with a tentative D call TRBD1 (6 bases). CDR1 is MDHEN, CDR2 SYDVKM, per germline. This CDR3 has 14 residues. Between the trimmed V and J ends, which lost 1 base and 5 bases, there was a span of 11 bases. Here the CDR3 DNA reads TGTGCCAGCAGTTTATACAACAGGGCGGAGACCCAGTACTTC. Translation: CASSLYNRAETQYF.

The rearrangement uses TRBV6-5 and TRBJ2-1, with 7 positions matching TRBD1. CDR3 length: 13 amino acids. Trimming at V came to 4 bases and at J to 9 bases, leaving 6 bases not matched to a gene. Per the germline V gene, CDR1 is MNHEY and CDR2 is SVGAGI. As DNA, the CDR3 is TGTGCCAGCAGTTCCCAGGGGGTCGGTGAGCAGTTCTTC. Encoded protein: CASSSQGVGEQFF.

The CDR3 region is CASSWTEQETQYF. In DNA, the CDR3 is TGTGCCAGCAGCTGGACAGAACAAGAGACCCAGTACTTC. V is TRBV6-5 and J is TRBJ2-5, with a weak D call TRBD1 (6 bases). Germline V lookup: CDR1 MNHEY, CDR2 SVGAGI. V lost 6 bases and J lost 2, with 10 bases in between. This CDR3 comprises 13 residues.